The T cell receptor beta chain under discussion was sequenced for a study of CD8 T cells in Susac syndrome. CDR3 length: 12 residues. V lost 4 bases and J lost 4; bases outside the gene matches: 0. Per the germline V gene, CDR1 is SQVTM and CDR2 is ANQGSEA. Reverse transcription of roughly 0.5 to 1 ug RNA used random hexamers. Coverage of TCR beta CDR3 amplification by immunoSEQ multiplex PCR extended to 54 Vbeta and 13 Jbeta. One entry per CDR3 protein, called by TCRdb with MiXCR from the immunoSEQ multiplex PCR reads. The sample includes around 200,000 distinct CDR3 sequences, 85% to 95% of them seen just once.

The specimen sequenced was CD4+ T cells from PBMCs. This chain connects TRBV29-1 to TRBJ1-1; 10 bases map to TRBD1. The source is a human donor in good health. CDR3 in amino acids: CSVGTGGTEAFF. In DNA, the CDR3 is TGCAGCGTTGGGACAGGGGGCACTGAAGCTTTCTTT.